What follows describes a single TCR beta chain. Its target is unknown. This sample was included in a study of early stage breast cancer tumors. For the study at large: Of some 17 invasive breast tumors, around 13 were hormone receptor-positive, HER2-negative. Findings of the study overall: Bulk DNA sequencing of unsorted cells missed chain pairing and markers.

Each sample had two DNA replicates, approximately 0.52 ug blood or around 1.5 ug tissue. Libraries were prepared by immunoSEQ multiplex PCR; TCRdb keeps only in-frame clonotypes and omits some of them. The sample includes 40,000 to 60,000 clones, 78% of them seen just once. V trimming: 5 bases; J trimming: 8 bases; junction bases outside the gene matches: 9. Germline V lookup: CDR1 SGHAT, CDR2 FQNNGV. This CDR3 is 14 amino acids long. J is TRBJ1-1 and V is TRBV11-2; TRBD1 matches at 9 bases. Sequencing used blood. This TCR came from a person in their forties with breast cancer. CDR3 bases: TGTGCCAGCAGCCCGGGACAGGGAGGGACCGAAGCTTTCTTT. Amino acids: CASSPGQGGTEAFF.